This T cell receptor (beta chain) is drawn from a study of spatial heterogeneity in lung cancer. TCRdb reprocessed the 5' RACE reads with MiXCR, giving one entry per CDR3 protein. The profile covers about 19,000 distinct CDR3 sequences, with 8% to 10% appearing a single time and around 34% taken by the ten largest. Time point in this sample: blood at routine non-recurrence follow-up after resection. Whole RNA was taken from tumor, nontumor lung or frozen PBMC; it was then sequenced unsorted. This clonotype came up many times. The material sequenced was PBMCs, taken at follow-up. The origin of this receptor is a female donor with early-stage non-small cell lung cancer.

The DNA for the CDR3 is TGTGCCAGCAGTTGGACAGAGAACACCGGGGAGCTGTTTTTT. Its protein product is CASSWTENTGELFF. This chain links TRBV6-5 with TRBJ2-2, with D possibly being TRBD1 (6 bases). The V end lost 4 bases, the J end lost 1 base, and 7 bases lay between the germline ends. Germline V gene data show CDR1 as MNHEY and CDR2 as SVGAGI. CDR3 size: 14 residues.